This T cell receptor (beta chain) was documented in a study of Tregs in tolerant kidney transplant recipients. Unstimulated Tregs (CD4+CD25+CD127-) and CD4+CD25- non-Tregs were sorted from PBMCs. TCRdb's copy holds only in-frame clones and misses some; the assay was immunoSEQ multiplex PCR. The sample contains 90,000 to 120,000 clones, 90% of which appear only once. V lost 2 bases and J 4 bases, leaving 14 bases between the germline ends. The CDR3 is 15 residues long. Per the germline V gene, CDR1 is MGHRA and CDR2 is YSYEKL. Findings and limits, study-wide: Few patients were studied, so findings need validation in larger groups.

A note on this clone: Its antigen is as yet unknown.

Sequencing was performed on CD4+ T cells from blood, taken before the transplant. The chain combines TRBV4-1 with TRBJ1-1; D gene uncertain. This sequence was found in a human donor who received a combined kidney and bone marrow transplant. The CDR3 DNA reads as TGCGCCAGCAGCCAATTTTCAGGCTTAGGCACTGAAGCTTTCTTT. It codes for CASSQFSGLGTEAFF.